These 10 T cell receptor beta chains came from one sample sequenced in a study of cytomegalovirus exposure and HLA in healthy donors. The PCR ran on 60 Vbeta and 13 Jbeta primers. Assay: immunoSEQ multiplex PCR; the TCRdb copy retains only in-frame clones and omits some. The data hold roughly 190,000 clones, with roughly 77% observed a single time. The sample comprised PBMCs. The origin of the receptors is a man aged 25 to 40 in good health and CMV-seropositive.

This clone was recorded a few times. This rearrangement joins TRBV5-1 to TRBJ2-5, with D perhaps TRBD2 (6 bases). V lost 0 bases and J 5 bases, leaving 11 bases between the germline ends. The length of the CDR3 is 14 residues. Germline-derived CDR1 and CDR2 are SGHRS and YFSETQ. The CDR3 sequence: CASSLGRGSETQYF. The CDR3 coding sequence is TGCGCCAGCAGCTTGGGGCGGGGTTCGGAGACCCAGTACTTC.

This clone was picked up one time. Distinct nucleotide sequences in the sample also encode this CDR3. The V gene is TRBV11-2, the J gene TRBJ1-1; no reliable D call. Per germline, CDR1 SGHAT and CDR2 FQNNGV. CDR3 length: 13 residues. Trimming stripped 1 base from V and 1 base from J, with 4 bases between. CDR3 residues: CASSLGGNTEAFF. The DNA of the CDR3 is TGTGCCAGCAGCTTAGGAGGGAACACTGAAGCTTTCTTT.

In DNA, the CDR3 is TGTGCCAGCAGTTTGTTAGGACAGGGCACCTACAATGAGCAGTTCTTC. Residues: CASSLLGQGTYNEQFF. This chain links TRBV28 with TRBJ2-1, with 8 bases identical to TRBD1. V trimming: 3 bases; J trimming: 2 bases; junction bases outside the gene matches: 6. The germline V gene encodes CDR1 MDHEN and CDR2 SYDVKM. The CDR3 contains 16 residues.

The V and J genes are TRBV30 and TRBJ1-2; the D is unclear. Germline CDR1 and CDR2: GTSNPN and SVGIG (reference sequence). The CDR3 runs 13 residues. V was pared by 0 bases and J by 8 bases, with 13 bases between. The CDR3 nucleotides are TGTGCCTGGAGTGTGAGGCCGAGGGAGGGCTACACCTTC. This sequence encodes CAWSVRPREGYTF.

This clone was seen a few times. The rearrangement joins TRBV29-1 to TRBJ2-7; 11 positions agree with TRBD1. Germline trimming cut 7 bases from V and 5 bases from J; bases unmatched to any gene: 7. This CDR3 has 13 residues. Germline V lookup: CDR1 SQVTM, CDR2 ANQGSEA. DNA for the CDR3: TGCAGCGGGGGGGACAGGGGGACCGACGAGCAGTACTTC. Its protein product is CSGGDRGTDEQYF.

The chain links TRBV18 to TRBJ1-1, with D tentatively TRBD1 (6 bases). The CDR3 totals 14 residues. V lost 4 bases and J lost 5, with 14 bases in between. Germline CDR1 KGHSH, CDR2 LQKENI. CDR3 bases: TGTGCCAGCTCACTTGATTCTGGACAGACTGAAGCTTTCTTT. This codes for CASSLDSGQTEAFF.

The chain employs TRBV7-2 and TRBJ1-1; D is unresolved. Trimming removed 4 bases from V and 0 bases from J, with 6 bases in between. Germline values: CDR1 SGHTA, CDR2 FQGNSA. The CDR3 consists of 13 residues. The CDR3 sequence is CASSSTMNTEAFF. CDR3 in DNA: TGTGCCAGCAGCTCTACCATGAACACTGAAGCTTTCTTT.

The chain couples TRBV5-4 to TRBJ2-1; 14 nucleotides line up with TRBD2. J gave up 10 bases and V 2 bases, and 5 bases lay outside the gene matches. Per the germline V gene, CDR1 is SGHNT and CDR2 is YYREEE (reference sequence). There are 15 residues in the CDR3. The CDR3 sequence: CASSFPGTSGREQFF. For the CDR3, the DNA is TGTGCCAGCAGCTTCCCCGGGACTAGCGGGAGAGAGCAGTTCTTC.

The table lists this clone with a few counts. The rearrangement joins TRBV29-1 to TRBJ1-2; D uncertain. The germline V and J ends were trimmed by 7 bases and 4 bases, with 22 bases remaining between them. Germline CDR1 is SQVTM and CDR2 is ANQGSEA. The CDR3 has 15 residues. The DNA of the CDR3 is TGCAGCGCCTCCCCCCTAGTAGACGGAAGCTATGGCTACACCTTC. Translated: CSASPLVDGSYGYTF.

This chain links TRBV28 with TRBJ2-4; D is uncertain. Germline-derived CDR1 and CDR2 are MDHEN and SYDVKM. This CDR3 region has 14 residues. V lost 5 bases and J 0 bases, leaving 8 bases between the germline ends. The CDR3 DNA reads TGTGCCAGCAGTCCCCCTCTAGCCAAAAACATTCAGTACTTC. It is translated as CASSPPLAKNIQYF.